The 23 T cell receptor beta chains below were found in one sample sequenced in a study of blood T cell repertoires in COVID-19. Repertoires were generated with immunoSEQ multiplex PCR, while TCRdb's copy carries only in-frame clones and drops some. The top ten clones hold roughly 10% of a sample with about 59,000 clones, approximately 80% of them seen once. Sequencing used peripheral blood. These receptors were taken from a human donor in a cohort sampled during active COVID-19.

In regard to this clone: The sample carries other DNA sequences with the same CDR3. This chain joins TRBV28 and TRBJ1-4, with 8 bases that match TRBD1. V lost 6 bases, J lost 5 bases, and 5 bases stayed unmatched. CDR3 length equals 14 residues. Germline values: CDR1 MDHEN, CDR2 SYDVKM. CDR3 in amino acids: CASSPDRENEKLFF. The DNA of the CDR3 is TGTGCCAGCAGCCCGGACAGGGAAAATGAAAAACTGTTTTTT.

The chain joins TRBV19 to TRBJ1-4, with 7 bases that match TRBD1. Germline V gene sequence: CDR1 LNHDA, CDR2 SQIVND (reference sequence). This CDR3 is built from 14 residues. The V gene end was trimmed by 3 bases and the J gene end by 7 bases; junction bases not matched to a gene: 5. CDR3 DNA: TGTGCCAGTAGTATCAGGGGGAGGTCTGAAAAACTGTTTTTT. Translating it yields CASSIRGRSEKLFF.

This clone was counted a few times. The chain recombines TRBV28 with TRBJ1-1; 9 bases are a match to TRBD1. This CDR3 has 12 amino acids. Trimming removed 6 bases from V and 11 bases from J; junction bases left unmatched: 7. In germline, CDR1 is MDHEN, CDR2 SYDVKM. CDR3 DNA sequence: TGTGCCAGCAGACGGACAGGGGTTGCTGCTTTCTTT. Its protein product is CASRRTGVAAFF.

The chain combines TRBV27 with TRBJ1-4; the D gene is possibly TRBD1 (5 bases). Trimming took 5 bases from V and 5 from J, leaving 21 bases between them. This CDR3 is built from 17 residues. CDR1 and CDR2 from the germline V gene are MNHEY and SMNVEV (reference sequence). The CDR3 reads CASSPLRHTGHNEKLFF. CDR3 DNA: TGTGCCAGCAGTCCGCTCCGACACACAGGCCACAATGAAAAACTGTTTTTT.

This clone was recorded a few times. The CDR3 loop reads CSVGLGRGELTF. The DNA of the CDR3 is TGCAGCGTTGGGTTGGGCAGGGGAGAACTCACCTTC. The chain has TRBV29-1 and TRBJ1-2, with D maybe TRBD1 (6 bases). The V end was cut by 4 bases, the J end by 13 bases, with 19 bases between. The CDR3 is 12 residues long. In germline, CDR1 is SQVTM, CDR2 ANQGSEA.

This chain uses TRBV5-1 with TRBJ2-1, with 12 bases fitting TRBD2. Germline assignment: CDR1 SGHRS and CDR2 YFSETQ. With V trimmed by 3 bases and J by 8 bases, 9 bases remained unmatched. This CDR3 is 16 amino acids long. The CDR3 DNA sequence: TGCGCCAGCAGCTCCCGGACTAGCGGGGATTATCATGAGCAGTTCTTC. Its protein is CASSSRTSGDYHEQFF.

The rearrangement joins TRBV28 to TRBJ2-1; TRBD2 aligns across 9 bases. V lost 5 bases and J lost 5; bases outside the gene matches: 16. Germline lookup yields CDR1 MDHEN and CDR2 SYDVKM. This CDR3 has 18 residues. Here the CDR3 reads CASSRGLAPRRRDNEQFF. The CDR3 DNA reads TGTGCCAGCAGTCGCGGACTAGCGCCACGGCGGAGGGACAATGAGCAGTTCTTC.

This chain connects TRBV27 to TRBJ2-1, with 9 bases fitting TRBD2. Trimming at V came to 3 bases and at J to 7 bases, leaving 7 bases not matched to a gene. Germline assignment: CDR1 MNHEY and CDR2 SMNVEV (reference sequence). The CDR3 has 15 residues. CDR3 sequence: CASSLIGTSRNEQFF. The CDR3 coding sequence is TGTGCCAGCAGTTTGATCGGGACTAGCCGGAATGAGCAGTTCTTC.

The chain joins TRBV7-9 to TRBJ2-7; 7 nucleotides match TRBD1. V was clipped by 5 bases and J by 7 bases; unmatched bases: 14. The CDR3 spans 15 residues. Germline values: CDR1 SEHNR, CDR2 FQNEAQ (reference sequence). The CDR3, as DNA: TGTGCCAGCAGCCCCCGGGACAGACCTTTCCTGGAGCAGTACTTC. Protein product: CASSPRDRPFLEQYF.

This rearrangement joins TRBV7-9 to TRBJ1-2; possible D gene TRBD1, 5 bases. From germline, CDR1 is SEHNR and CDR2 FQNEAQ (reference sequence). CDR3 length: 13 amino acids. V was trimmed by 5 bases and J by 4 bases, leaving 11 bases between them. The DNA for the CDR3 is TGTGCCAGCAGCCAGCAAGGGGTCTATGGCTACACCTTC. Translating gives CASSQQGVYGYTF.

The chain is built from TRBV7-9 and TRBJ1-2, with no clear D. This CDR3 contains 15 residues. CDR1 is SEHNR and CDR2 is FQNEAQ in the germline V gene (reference sequence). Trimming left V 5 bases short and J 4 bases short, with 17 bases between. CDR3 residues: CASSPLASEGYGYTF. The CDR3 nucleotides are TGTGCCAGCAGCCCCTTAGCCTCCGAGGGCTATGGCTACACCTTC.

This clone was counted only a few times. The J gene is TRBJ2-1, the V gene TRBV7-6, with TRBD2 identical over 11 bases. CDR1 SGHVS and CDR2 FNYEAQ come from the germline V gene. The CDR3 totals 16 residues. Trimming cost V 4 bases and J 4 bases; bases outside gene matches: 6. CDR3 protein: CASSSASGGKYNEQFF. In DNA form, the CDR3 reads TGTGCCAGCAGCTCTGCTAGCGGGGGGAAATACAATGAGCAGTTCTTC.

The chain combines TRBV7-3 with TRBJ2-7; 11 bases align to TRBD2. The V gene end was trimmed by 3 bases and the J gene end by 6 bases; junction bases not matched to a gene: 4. The CDR3 extends over 14 amino acids. The germline gives CDR1 SGHTA, CDR2 FQGTGA. This chain's CDR3 is CASSLGTSGGEQYF. The CDR3 DNA follows: TGTGCCAGCAGCTTGGGTACTAGCGGGGGCGAGCAGTACTTC.

CDR3 region: CASSPRAGGRYEQYF. DNA of the CDR3: TGCGCCAGCAGCCCTCGGGCAGGGGGCCGTTACGAGCAGTACTTC. The rearrangement links TRBV5-1 to TRBJ2-7; 8 bases line up with TRBD1. Trimming at V came to 4 bases and at J to 4 bases, leaving 10 bases not matched to a gene. Germline CDR1 and CDR2: SGHRS and YFSETQ. The CDR3 length is 15 residues.

This chain connects TRBV9 to TRBJ1-6; D is perhaps TRBD1 (6 bases). This CDR3 spans 15 amino acids. Germline CDR1 is SGDLS and CDR2 is YYNGEE. The V end lost 2 bases, the J end lost 7 bases, and 13 bases lay between the germline ends. Written as DNA, the CDR3 is TGTGCCAGCAGCGTCCGGGCAGGGGACAATTCACCCCTCCACTTT. Its protein is CASSVRAGDNSPLHF.

The rearrangement joins TRBV5-1 to TRBJ2-7, with unresolved D. CDR3 length: 16 amino acids. V was shortened by 6 bases and J by 2 bases, with 21 bases between the two germline ends. Germline CDR1 is SGHRS and CDR2 is YFSETQ. The CDR3 coding sequence is TGCGCCAGCAACTCGAACAATCACGACACACCCTACGAGCAGTACTTC. This codes for CASNSNNHDTPYEQYF.

V usage is TRBV7-3 and J usage is TRBJ2-1; TRBD2 matches 9 bases. Germline V gene lookup returns CDR1 SGHTA and CDR2 FQGTGA. The CDR3 contains 17 residues. V gave up 2 bases and J gave up 7 bases; unmatched junction bases: 12. For the CDR3, the DNA is TGTGCCAGCAGCTTACAAGCGGGAGGACTTCAGAGTAATGAGCAGTTCTTC. Its translation: CASSLQAGGLQSNEQFF.

This chain uses TRBV6-6 with TRBJ1-1; D possibly corresponds to TRBD1 (6 bases). The germline CDR1 and CDR2 sequences are MNHNY and SVGAGI (reference sequence). Trimming shortened V by 4 bases and J by 4 bases, and 10 bases separated the two germline ends. This CDR3 has 13 residues. CDR3 loop: CASSSPTGTEAFF. For the CDR3, the DNA is TGTGCCAGCAGTTCCCCGACAGGCACTGAAGCTTTCTTT.

The J gene is TRBJ2-7, the V gene TRBV7-9, with unresolved D. Germline V gene sequence: CDR1 SEHNR, CDR2 FQNEAQ (reference sequence). The CDR3 loop spans 15 amino acids. The V end lost 5 bases, the J end lost 1 base, and 15 bases lay between the germline ends. CDR3 DNA: TGTGCCAGCAGCCGGCGACTGGGTGGTTCCTACGAGCAGTACTTC. Its protein is CASSRRLGGSYEQYF. The full variable domain, its missing parts supplied by reference TRBV7-9 and TRBJ2-7, is DTGVSQNPRHKITKRGQNVTFRCDPISEHNRLYWYRQTLGQGPEFLTYFQNEAQLEKSRLLSDRFSAERPKGSFSTLEIQRTEQGDSAMYLCASSRRLGGSYEQYFGPGTRLTVT.

V and J are TRBV27 and TRBJ1-1; tentative D call: TRBD1 (5 bases). Germline CDR1 MNHEY, CDR2 SMNVEV (reference sequence). Trimming removed 1 base at V and 10 bases at J, with 13 bases between. The CDR3 is 13 amino acids. The CDR3 DNA is TGTGCCAGCAGTTTATTCGGGGGTCGCACAGCTTTCTTT. Translation: CASSLFGGRTAFF.

The rearrangement links TRBV6-4 to TRBJ2-2, with 10 nucleotides matching TRBD2. V was pared by 3 bases and J by 3 bases, with 13 bases of the junction left unmatched. Per germline, CDR1 MRHNA and CDR2 SNTAGT. The CDR3 covers 19 residues. This chain's CDR3 is CASSESSGESGRDTGELFF. CDR3 nucleotide sequence: TGTGCCAGCAGTGAATCTTCGGGGGAGAGCGGGAGGGACACCGGGGAGCTGTTTTTT.

V is TRBV11-2 and J is TRBJ2-2, with 12 positions matching TRBD2. The V and J ends lost 4 bases and 6 bases, in that order; junction bases with no gene match: 12. Per germline, CDR1 SGHAT and CDR2 FQNNGV. CDR3 length: 18 amino acids. CDR3 in amino acids: CASSSRTSGITGPGELFF. The CDR3 DNA is TGTGCCAGCAGCTCGAGGACTAGCGGGATAACGGGTCCCGGGGAGCTGTTTTTT.

This clone was seen just once. The chain recombines TRBV27 with TRBJ2-7; 9 nucleotides agree with TRBD2. V dropped 1 base and J dropped 3; count of bases not matched to a gene: 4. The CDR3 is 15 residues long. The germline V gene encodes CDR1 MNHEY and CDR2 SMNVEV (reference sequence). This chain's CDR3 is CASSLFGSGGYEQYF. The CDR3 DNA is TGTGCCAGCAGTTTATTTGGTAGCGGGGGCTACGAGCAGTACTTC.